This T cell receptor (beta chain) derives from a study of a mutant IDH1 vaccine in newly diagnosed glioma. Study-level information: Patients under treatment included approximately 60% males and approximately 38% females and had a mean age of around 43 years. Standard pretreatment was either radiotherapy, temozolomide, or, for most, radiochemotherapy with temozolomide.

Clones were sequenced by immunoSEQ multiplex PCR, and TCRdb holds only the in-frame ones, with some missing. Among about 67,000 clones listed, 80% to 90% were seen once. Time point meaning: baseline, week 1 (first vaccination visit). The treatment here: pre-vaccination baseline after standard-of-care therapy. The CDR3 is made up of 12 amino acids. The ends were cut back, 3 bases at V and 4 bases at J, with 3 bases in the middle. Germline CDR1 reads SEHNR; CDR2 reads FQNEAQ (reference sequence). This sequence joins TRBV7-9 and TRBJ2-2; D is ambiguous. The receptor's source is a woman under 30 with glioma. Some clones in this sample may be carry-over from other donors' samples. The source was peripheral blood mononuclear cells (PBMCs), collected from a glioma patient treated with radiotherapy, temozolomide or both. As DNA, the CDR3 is TGTGCCAGCAGCTTCCCCACCGGGGAGCTGTTTTTT. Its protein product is CASSFPTGELFF. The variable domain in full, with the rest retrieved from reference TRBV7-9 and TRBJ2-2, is DTGVSQNPRHKITKRGQNVTFRCDPISEHNRLYWYRQTLGQGPEFLTYFQNEAQLEKSRLLSDRFSAERPKGSFSTLEIQRTEQGDSAMYLCASSFPTGELFFGEGSRLTVL.